What follows is one T cell receptor (beta chain) and its context. This entry comes from a study of blood T cell repertoires in COVID-19. Germline CDR1 reads KGHSH; CDR2 reads LQKENI. The V gene end was trimmed by 4 bases and the J gene end by 4 bases; junction bases not matched to a gene: 1. The CDR3 runs 14 residues. In the authors' methods: Amplification with reference gene primers provided the estimates of nucleated cell counts. The repertoire was sequenced with immunoSEQ multiplex PCR; TCRdb's copy has only in-frame clones and lacks some. V, J and clone size derive from that table, while D and trimming were established from the DNA sequence. Among roughly 400,000 clones listed, 80% to 90% were seen once.

The clonotype comes from a man between 25 and 39 years old who had recovered from COVID-19. Sequenced material: PBMCs or T cells enriched from blood (not recorded which). The V call is TRBV18, the J call TRBJ1-5; 10 nucleotides match TRBD1. CDR3 amino acids: CASSRGQGNQPQHF. The CDR3 coding sequence is TGTGCCAGCTCACGGGGACAGGGGAATCAGCCCCAGCATTTT.